This entry is about one TCR beta chain. What it binds is not known. Trimming took off 0 bases at V and 4 bases at J, with 6 bases between the two ends. Germline CDR1 reads SGHAT; CDR2 reads FQNNGV. CDR3 length equals 14 residues. Libraries were prepared by immunoSEQ multiplex PCR; TCRdb keeps only in-frame clonotypes and omits some of them. Altogether a few thousand clones are present, 70% to 80% being singletons, with the ten largest covering under 20%. This sample was taken from a study of high-grade serous ovarian cancer treatment subgroups. Study-level background: On average, roughly 15,000 reads and 6,000 to 8,000 unique TCR beta rearrangements were obtained per sample. General study points: Different patients shared almost no repertoire; same-patient tumors shared roughly 0.11 to 0.8. TCR relatedness rose with neoantigen level and trended with mutation load.

The tumor samples were collected prior to definitive surgery or chemotherapy. The specimen sequenced was tumor tissue. This clonotype originated in a human donor with high-grade serous ovarian cancer. The chain combines TRBV11-2 with TRBJ2-2; unclear D gene. The CDR3 DNA reads TGTGCCAGCAGCTTAGACTTTTTCACCGGGGAGCTGTTTTTT. This sequence encodes CASSLDFFTGELFF.